A selection of T cell receptor beta chains follows, all from one sample in a study of T-cell memory formation after mild COVID-19. TCRdb re-called the 5' RACE reads with MiXCR, one entry per CDR3 protein. The sample includes around 200,000 distinct CDR3 sequences, less than 20% of them seen just once. The sample consisted of PBMCs or a T cell subset sorted from them (not recorded which). The origin of the receptors is a man aged 18 to 35 who had mild COVID-19 (a few samples of this study predate the infection). Cell type and time point are not known. Each CDR3 is given with its conserved first and last residue. The D gene is left open where the match is weak. Size values are once, few and many counts, or a class for expanded clones, and some rows have none.

>TRBJ2-5|TRBV29-1|NA|NA
TGCAGCGTTGAAGATCGTGCGGCAACCCCGTACTTC
CSVEDRAATPYF
>TRBJ2-5|TRBV4-2|NA|TRBD2
TGTGCCAGCAGCCAAGAGGCTAGCGGGGGACGAGAAGAGACCCAGTACTTC
CASSQEASGGREETQYF
>TRBJ2-7|TRBV6-5|NA|TRBD2
TGTGCCAGCAGTTACTCTCCTCTGCTAGCGGGGGCCTACGAGCAGTACTTC
CASSYSPLLAGAYEQYF
>TRBJ1-5|TRBV7-2|NA|TRBD1
TGTGCCAGCAGCTTAGCCTCGACAGGGGGCAATCAGCCCCAGCATTTT
CASSLASTGGNQPQHF
>TRBJ2-3|TRBV7-2|few|NA
TGTGCCAGCAGCTTGCGCCCTCGATCCACAGATACGCAGTATTTT
CASSLRPRSTDTQYF
>TRBJ1-3|TRBV18|NA|NA
TGTGCCAGCTCACCGGGACGGCGCTCTGGAAACACCATATATTTT
CASSPGRRSGNTIYF
>TRBJ1-2|TRBV19|NA|NA
TGTGCCAGTAGTACGGGACACCCAGGCTACACCTTC
CASSTGHPGYTF
>TRBJ1-1|TRBV2|NA|TRBD1
TGTGCCAGCAGTGTAAAGGGGGCTAACACTGAAGCTTTCTTT
CASSVKGANTEAFF
>TRBJ1-5|TRBV5-1|few|TRBD1
TGCGCCAGCAGCTTAGAGACAGGGAGCAATCAGCCCCAGCATTTT
CASSLETGSNQPQHF
>TRBJ2-5|TRBV7-2|many|TRBD2
TGTGCCAGCAGCTTAACGGGGGGGGCGGAGACCCAGTACTTC
CASSLTGGAETQYF
>TRBJ2-5|TRBV12-3/TRBV12-4|few|NA
TGTGCCAGCAGTTTTGGGCCGTATCAAACCCAGTACTTC
CASSFGPYQTQYF
>TRBJ2-5|TRBV6-5|NA|NA
TGTGCCAGCAGTGTCCCTCAGAGTGAGACCCAGTACTTC
CASSVPQSETQYF
>TRBJ1-4|TRBV7-9|NA|TRBD1
TGTGCCAGCAGCTCGAGCGGGACAGGCGGGGTTGGAAAACTGTTTTTT
CASSSSGTGGVGKLFF
>TRBJ2-3|TRBV4-2|few|TRBD2
TGTGCCAGCAGCGTGGGACTAGCGGGGTTCACAGATACGCAGTATTTT
CASSVGLAGFTDTQYF
>TRBJ1-2|TRBV7-2|NA|NA
TGTGCCAGCAGCCCCGTGGGAGCCTATGGCTACACCTTC
CASSPVGAYGYTF
>TRBJ2-3|TRBV11-2|NA|TRBD1
TGTGCCAGCAGCTTCGGGACAGGGAAAGATACGCAGTATTTT
CASSFGTGKDTQYF